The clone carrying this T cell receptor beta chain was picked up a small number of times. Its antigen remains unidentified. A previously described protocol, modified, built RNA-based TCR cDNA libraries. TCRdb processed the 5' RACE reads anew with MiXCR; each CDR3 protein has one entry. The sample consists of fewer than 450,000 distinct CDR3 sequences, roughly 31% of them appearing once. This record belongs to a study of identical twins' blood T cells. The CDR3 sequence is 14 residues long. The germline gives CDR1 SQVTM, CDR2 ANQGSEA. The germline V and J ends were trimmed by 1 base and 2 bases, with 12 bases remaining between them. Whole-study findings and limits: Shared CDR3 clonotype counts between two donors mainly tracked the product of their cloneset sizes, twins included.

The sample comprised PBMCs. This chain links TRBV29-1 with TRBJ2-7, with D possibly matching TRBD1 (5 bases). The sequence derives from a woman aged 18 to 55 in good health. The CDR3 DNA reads TGCAGCGTTGAAGGGGTAGGGGCGACCTACGAGCAGTACTTC. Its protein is CSVEGVGATYEQYF.